This passage covers 5 T cell receptor beta chains from one sample sequenced in a study of T cells in Graves' hyperthyroidism and ophthalmopathy. Amplified TCR beta CDR3 regions came from RNA transcripts. First-round RT-PCR targeting the TCR CDR3 was performed with the HTBI primer set. TCRdb recomputed calls from the multiplex PCR reads with MiXCR, one row per CDR3 protein. The data show about 570,000 distinct CDR3 sequences, around 45% seen once. Input material: peripheral blood or thyroid tissue (not recorded which). The receptors stem from an adult woman with Graves' disease, either hyperthyroidism or ophthalmopathy (not recorded which).

This clonotype was counted between two and nine times. This chain joins TRBV10-3 and TRBJ1-4; 9 positions match TRBD1. Per the germline V gene, CDR1 is ENHRY and CDR2 is SYGVKD. The length of the CDR3 is 13 residues. Trimming at V came to 9 bases and at J to 8 bases, leaving 7 bases not matched to a gene. The chain's CDR3 is CAISGTGKEKLFF. In DNA, the CDR3 is TGTGCCATTTCCGGGACAGGGAAAGAAAAACTGTTTTTT.

V is TRBV19 and J is TRBJ1-2; no firm D call. Deletions cut 4 bases from V and 4 bases from J, with 10 bases between. Germline assignment: CDR1 LNHDA and CDR2 SQIVND (reference sequence). This CDR3 contains 13 residues. The CDR3 region has the DNA TGTGCCAGTAGTACAGACATCTCCTATGGCTACACCTTC. It encodes CASSTDISYGYTF.

This clonotype was picked up many times. The chain links TRBV7-6 to TRBJ2-7, with a tentative D call TRBD1 (5 bases). Germline CDR1 SGHVS, CDR2 FNYEAQ. Trimming removed 0 bases at V and 6 bases at J, with 9 bases between. This CDR3 has 13 amino acids. The CDR3: CASSLAGDTEQYF. Here the CDR3 DNA reads TGTGCCAGCAGCTTAGCAGGGGATACCGAGCAGTACTTC.

The V and J genes are TRBV12-3 or TRBV12-4 and TRBJ2-7; D call uncertain. CDR3 length equals 15 residues. Trimming shortened V by 5 bases and J by 4 bases, and 18 bases separated the two germline ends. The CDR3 spells CASSEDGRIEYEQYF. CDR3 sequence (DNA): TGTGCCAGCAGTGAAGATGGGCGGATAGAGTACGAGCAGTACTTC.

The chain uses TRBV7-9 and TRBJ1-3; possibly TRBD1 for D (5 bases). V lost 5 bases to trimming and J lost 1 base, with 18 bases between them. Germline V gene data show CDR1 as SEHNR and CDR2 as FQNEAQ (reference sequence). The CDR3 consists of 17 residues. The CDR3 coding sequence is TGTGCCAGCAGCCCCTCGACCGGACAAAGGTCTGGAAACACCATATATTTT. It is translated as CASSPSTGQRSGNTIYF.